This T cell receptor (beta chain) is drawn from a study of technical replicates of blood from several donors. Using immunoSEQ multiplex PCR, the repertoire was profiled, and TCRdb retains in-frame clones only, with some absent. The table lists about 59,000 clones, around 93% of them singletons. This clone was seen a single time. From germline, CDR1 is SGHRS and CDR2 YFSETQ. V lost 2 bases, J lost 6 bases, and 11 bases lay in between. The CDR3 totals 13 residues. This sequence joins TRBV5-1 and TRBJ1-1; no firm D call. The clonotype originates from a human donor in good health. Some clones in this sample may be carry-over from other donors' samples. Sequencing used PBMCs. The CDR3 DNA is TGCGCCAGCAGCTTCTCCGGGTTGGCTGAAGCTTTCTTT. It codes for CASSFSGLAEAFF.